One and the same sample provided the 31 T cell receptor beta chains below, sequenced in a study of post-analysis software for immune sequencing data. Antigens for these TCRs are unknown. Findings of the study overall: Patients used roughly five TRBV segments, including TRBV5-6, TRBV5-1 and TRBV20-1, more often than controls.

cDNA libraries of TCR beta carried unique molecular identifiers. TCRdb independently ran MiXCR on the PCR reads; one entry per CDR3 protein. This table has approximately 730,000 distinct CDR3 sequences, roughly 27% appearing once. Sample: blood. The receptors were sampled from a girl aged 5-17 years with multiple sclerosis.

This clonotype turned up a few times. As DNA, the CDR3 is TGTGCCAGCACCAACGCACAGGGGATTTACGAGCAGTACTTC. It codes for CASTNAQGIYEQYF. The gene calls are TRBV6-6 and TRBJ2-7; TRBD1 matches at 7 bases. The CDR3 has 14 amino acids. V gave up 7 bases and J gave up 4 bases; unmatched junction bases: 10. The germline V gene encodes CDR1 MNHNY and CDR2 SVGAGI (reference sequence).

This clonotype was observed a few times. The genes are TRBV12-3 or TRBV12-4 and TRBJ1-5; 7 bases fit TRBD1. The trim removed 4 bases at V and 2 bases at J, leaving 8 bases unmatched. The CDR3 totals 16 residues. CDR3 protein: CASSSGTAWRNQPQHF. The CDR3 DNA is TGTGCCAGCAGTTCCGGGACAGCCTGGCGCAATCAGCCCCAGCATTTT.

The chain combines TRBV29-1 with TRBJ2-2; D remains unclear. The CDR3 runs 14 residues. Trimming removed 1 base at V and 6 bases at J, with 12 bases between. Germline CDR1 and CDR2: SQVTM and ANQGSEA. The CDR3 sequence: CSVEVGQASGELFF. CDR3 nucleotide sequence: TGCAGCGTTGAAGTTGGGCAGGCGTCCGGGGAGCTGTTTTTT.

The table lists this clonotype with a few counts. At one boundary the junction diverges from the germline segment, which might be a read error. CDR3 in DNA: TGCAGTGTTAGAGATTTTTGCAGGGGGGGCGGCTACACCTTC. Protein product: CSVRDFCRGGGYTF. The chain employs TRBV20-1 and TRBJ1-2; 7 bases agree with TRBD1. Germline V gene lookup returns CDR1 DFQATT and CDR2 SNEGSKA (reference sequence). The CDR3 is 14 residues long.

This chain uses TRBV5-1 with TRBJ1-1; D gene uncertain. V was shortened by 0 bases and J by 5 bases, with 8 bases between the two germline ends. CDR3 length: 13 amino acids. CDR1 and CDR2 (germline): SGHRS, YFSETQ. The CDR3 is CASSLGYSTEAFF. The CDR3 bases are TGCGCCAGCAGCTTGGGGTATTCAACTGAAGCTTTCTTT.

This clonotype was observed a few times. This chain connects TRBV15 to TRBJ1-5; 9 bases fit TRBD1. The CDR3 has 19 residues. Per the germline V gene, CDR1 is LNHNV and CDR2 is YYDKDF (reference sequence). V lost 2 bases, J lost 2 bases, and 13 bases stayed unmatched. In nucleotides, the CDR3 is TGTGCCACCAGCAGACGATTTTCGGACAGGGGCTTGGGCAATCAGCCCCAGCATTTT. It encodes CATSRRFSDRGLGNQPQHF.

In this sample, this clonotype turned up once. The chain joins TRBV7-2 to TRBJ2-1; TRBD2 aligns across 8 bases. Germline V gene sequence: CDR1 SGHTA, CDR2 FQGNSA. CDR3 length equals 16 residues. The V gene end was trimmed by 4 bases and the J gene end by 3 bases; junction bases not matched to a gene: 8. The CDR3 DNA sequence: TGTGCCAGCAGCTCCCGACACCTAGCGGGCTACAATGAGCAGTTCTTC. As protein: CASSSRHLAGYNEQFF.

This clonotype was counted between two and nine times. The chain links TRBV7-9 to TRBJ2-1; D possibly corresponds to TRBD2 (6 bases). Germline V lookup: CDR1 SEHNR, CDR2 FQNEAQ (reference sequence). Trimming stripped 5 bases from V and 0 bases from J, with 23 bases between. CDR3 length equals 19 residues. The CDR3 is CASSRTGGTTSSSYNEQFF. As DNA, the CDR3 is TGTGCCAGCAGCAGAACTGGGGGGACCACGTCGAGCTCCTACAATGAGCAGTTCTTC.

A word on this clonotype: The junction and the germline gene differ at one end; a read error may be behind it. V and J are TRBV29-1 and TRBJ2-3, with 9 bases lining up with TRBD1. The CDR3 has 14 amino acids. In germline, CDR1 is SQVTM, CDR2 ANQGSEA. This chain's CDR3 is CSVEDRGYTDTQYF. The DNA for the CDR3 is TGCAGCGTCGAAGACAGGGGGTACACAGATACGCAGTATTTT.

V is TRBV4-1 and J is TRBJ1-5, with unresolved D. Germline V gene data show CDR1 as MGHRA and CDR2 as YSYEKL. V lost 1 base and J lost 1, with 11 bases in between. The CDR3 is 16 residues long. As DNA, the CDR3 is TGCGCCAGCAGCCAAGTAGCGAGCTTGAGCAATCAGCCCCAGCATTTT. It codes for CASSQVASLSNQPQHF.

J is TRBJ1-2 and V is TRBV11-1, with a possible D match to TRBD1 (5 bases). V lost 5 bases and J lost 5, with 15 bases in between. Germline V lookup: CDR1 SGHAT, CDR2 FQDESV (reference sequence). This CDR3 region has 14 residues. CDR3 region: CASSHAAGMYGYTF. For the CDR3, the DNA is TGTGCCAGCAGCCACGCCGCAGGGATGTATGGCTACACCTTC.

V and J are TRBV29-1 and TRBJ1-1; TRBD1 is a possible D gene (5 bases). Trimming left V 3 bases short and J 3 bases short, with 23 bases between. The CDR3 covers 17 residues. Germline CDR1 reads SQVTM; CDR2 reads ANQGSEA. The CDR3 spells CSVDRGWDRLGDTEAFF. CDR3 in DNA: TGCAGCGTTGATCGTGGTTGGGACCGGCTAGGGGACACTGAAGCTTTCTTT.

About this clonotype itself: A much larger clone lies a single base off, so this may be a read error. The CDR3 nucleotides are TGCAGCGAGGTGACCGGGACAGGGGGTGATAAGCAGTTCTTC. It specifies CSEVTGTGGDKQFF. The V gene is TRBV20-1, the J gene TRBJ2-1, with TRBD1 identical over 11 bases. The CDR3 is 14 residues long. CDR1 is DFQATT and CDR2 is SNEGSKA in the germline V gene (reference sequence).

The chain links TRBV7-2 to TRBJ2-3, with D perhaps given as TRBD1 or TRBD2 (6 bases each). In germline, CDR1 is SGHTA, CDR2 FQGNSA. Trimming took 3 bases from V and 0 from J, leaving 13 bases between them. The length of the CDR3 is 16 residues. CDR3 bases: TGTGCCAGCAGCTTTGGGGGGCTTACCAGCACAGATACGCAGTATTTT. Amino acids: CASSFGGLTSTDTQYF.

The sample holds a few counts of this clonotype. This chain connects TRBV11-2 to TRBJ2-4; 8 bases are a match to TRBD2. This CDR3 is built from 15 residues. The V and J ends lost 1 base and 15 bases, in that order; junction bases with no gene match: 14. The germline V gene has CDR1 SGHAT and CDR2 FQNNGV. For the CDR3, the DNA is TGTGCCAGCAGCTTAGCTCGGGGGGGAGGGCCTATGTCGTACTTC. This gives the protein CASSLARGGGPMSYF.

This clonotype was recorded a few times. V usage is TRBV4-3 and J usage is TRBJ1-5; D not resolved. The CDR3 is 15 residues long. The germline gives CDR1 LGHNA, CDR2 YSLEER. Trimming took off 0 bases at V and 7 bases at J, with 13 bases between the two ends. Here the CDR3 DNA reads TGCGCCAGCAGCCAAGACAATCATATGTCCCAGCCCCAGCATTTT. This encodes CASSQDNHMSQPQHF.

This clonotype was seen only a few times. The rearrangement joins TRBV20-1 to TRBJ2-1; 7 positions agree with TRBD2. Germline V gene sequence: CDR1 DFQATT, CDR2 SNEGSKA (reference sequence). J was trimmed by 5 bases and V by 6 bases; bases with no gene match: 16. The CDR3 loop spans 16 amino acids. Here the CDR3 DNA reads TGCAGTGCCCGAGCACCGGGGGGTCTTGGTAACAATGAGCAGTTCTTC. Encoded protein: CSARAPGGLGNNEQFF.

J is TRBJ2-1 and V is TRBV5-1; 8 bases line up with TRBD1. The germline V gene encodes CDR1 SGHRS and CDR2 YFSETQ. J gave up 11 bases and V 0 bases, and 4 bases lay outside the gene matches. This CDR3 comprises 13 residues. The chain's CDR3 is CASSLVQGGQQFF. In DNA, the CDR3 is TGCGCCAGCAGCTTGGTACAGGGGGGTCAGCAGTTCTTC.

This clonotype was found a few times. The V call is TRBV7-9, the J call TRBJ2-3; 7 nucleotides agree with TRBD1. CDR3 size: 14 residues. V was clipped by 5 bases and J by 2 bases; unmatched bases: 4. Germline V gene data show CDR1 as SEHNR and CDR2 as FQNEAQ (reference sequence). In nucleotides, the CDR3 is TGTGCCAGCAGCCCAGGGACAGCCACAGATACGCAGTATTTT. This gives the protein CASSPGTATDTQYF.

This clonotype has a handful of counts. The CDR3 region has the DNA TGTGCCAGCAGTTACGAGGGCCCGGGACAGGGGTCCGAGACCCAGTACTTC. Amino acids: CASSYEGPGQGSETQYF. This sequence joins TRBV6-5 and TRBJ2-5; TRBD1 agrees at 10 bases. The germline CDR1 and CDR2 sequences are MNHEY and SVGAGI. The CDR3 spans 17 residues. The V segment lost 2 bases and the J segment 5 bases; nucleotides outside the gene matches: 11.

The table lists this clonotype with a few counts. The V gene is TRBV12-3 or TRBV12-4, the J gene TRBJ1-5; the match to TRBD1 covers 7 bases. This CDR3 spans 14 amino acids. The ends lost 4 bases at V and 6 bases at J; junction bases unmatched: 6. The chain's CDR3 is CASSSEGARQPQHF. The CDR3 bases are TGTGCCAGCAGTTCCGAGGGGGCTCGTCAGCCCCAGCATTTT.

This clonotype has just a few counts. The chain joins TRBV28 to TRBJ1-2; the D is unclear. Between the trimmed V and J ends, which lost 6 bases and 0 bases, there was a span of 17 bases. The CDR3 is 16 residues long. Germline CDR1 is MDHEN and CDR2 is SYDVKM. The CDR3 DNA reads TGTGCCAGCAGGACGGGCGTACAGTTTACTAACTATGGCTACACCTTC. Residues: CASRTGVQFTNYGYTF.

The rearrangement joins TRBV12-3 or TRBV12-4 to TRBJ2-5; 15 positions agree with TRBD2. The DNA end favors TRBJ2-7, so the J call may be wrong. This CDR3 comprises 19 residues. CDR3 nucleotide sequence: TGTGCCAGCAGTTTCAGGCCAAGGGGACTAGCGGGAGGTTCGGGCGAGCAGTACTTC. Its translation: CASSFRPRGLAGGSGEQYF.

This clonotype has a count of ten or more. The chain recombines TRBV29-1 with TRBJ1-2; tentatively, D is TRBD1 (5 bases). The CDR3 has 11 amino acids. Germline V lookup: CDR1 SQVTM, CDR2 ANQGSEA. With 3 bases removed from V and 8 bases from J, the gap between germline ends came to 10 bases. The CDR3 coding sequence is TGCAGCGTTGAGAGTAGACAGGGCTACACCTTC. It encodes CSVESRQGYTF.

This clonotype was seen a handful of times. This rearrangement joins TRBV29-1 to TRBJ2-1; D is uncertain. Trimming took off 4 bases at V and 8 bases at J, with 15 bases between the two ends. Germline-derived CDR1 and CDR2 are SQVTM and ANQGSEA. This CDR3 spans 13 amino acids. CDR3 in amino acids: CSVVVRGMHEQFF. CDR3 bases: TGCAGCGTTGTCGTTCGTGGGATGCATGAGCAGTTCTTC.

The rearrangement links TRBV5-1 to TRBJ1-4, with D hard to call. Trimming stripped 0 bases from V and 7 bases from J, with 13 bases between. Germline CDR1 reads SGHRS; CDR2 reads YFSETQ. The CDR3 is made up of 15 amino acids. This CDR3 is CASSLGGRRGEKLFF. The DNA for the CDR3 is TGCGCCAGCAGCTTGGGTGGCAGGAGAGGTGAAAAACTGTTTTTT.

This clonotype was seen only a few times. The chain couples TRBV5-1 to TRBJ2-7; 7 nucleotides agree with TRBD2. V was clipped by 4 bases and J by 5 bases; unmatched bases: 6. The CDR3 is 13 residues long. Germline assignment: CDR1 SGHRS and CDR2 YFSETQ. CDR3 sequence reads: CASSHGLGDEQYF. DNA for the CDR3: TGCGCCAGCAGCCACGGACTAGGGGACGAGCAGTACTTC.

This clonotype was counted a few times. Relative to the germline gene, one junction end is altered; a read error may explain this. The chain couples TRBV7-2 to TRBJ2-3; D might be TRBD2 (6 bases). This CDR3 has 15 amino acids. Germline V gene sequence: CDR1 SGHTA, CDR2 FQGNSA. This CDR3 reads CAGSLDGSLTDTQYF. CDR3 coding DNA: TGTGCCGGCAGCTTAGACGGGAGTCTCACAGATACGCAGTATTTT.

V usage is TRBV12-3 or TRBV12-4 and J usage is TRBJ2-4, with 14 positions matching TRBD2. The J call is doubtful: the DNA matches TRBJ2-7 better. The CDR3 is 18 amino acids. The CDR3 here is CASSFGLAGGLRFYEQYF. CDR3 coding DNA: TGTGCCAGCAGTTTCGGACTAGCGGGAGGTCTACGCTTCTACGAGCAGTACTTC.

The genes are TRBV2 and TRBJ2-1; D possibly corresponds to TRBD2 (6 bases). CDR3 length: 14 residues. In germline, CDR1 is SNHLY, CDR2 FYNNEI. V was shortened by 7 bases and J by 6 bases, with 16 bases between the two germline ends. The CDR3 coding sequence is TGTGCCAGCAAATGGCGGGGTAACTTCAATGAGCAGTTCTTC. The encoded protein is CASKWRGNFNEQFF.

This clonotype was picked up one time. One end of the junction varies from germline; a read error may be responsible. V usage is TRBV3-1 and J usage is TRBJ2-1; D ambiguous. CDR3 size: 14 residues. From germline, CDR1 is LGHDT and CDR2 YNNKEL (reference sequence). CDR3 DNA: TGTGCCGGCAGCCACGGAAGCTCCTACAATGAGCAGTTCTTC. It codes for CAGSHGSSYNEQFF.